The T cell receptor beta chain under discussion was sequenced for a study of identical twins. Study findings and constraints: Diverse VJ usage suggested most zero-insertion clonotypes were not invariant T cells. Beta clonotypes that were abundant in cord blood contained fewer insertions, a pattern absent from memory repertoires. It was out-of-frame TCR alpha sharing in monozygotic twins that models underestimated.

There are a few counts of this clonotype. Antigen specificity is unknown. TCRdb analysed the 5' RACE reads with MiXCR anew, one entry per CDR3 protein. The data hold 420,000 or so distinct CDR3 sequences, with roughly 18% observed a single time. Trimming left V 2 bases short and J 3 bases short, with 16 bases between. This CDR3 is 16 amino acids long. The germline V gene encodes CDR1 ENHRY and CDR2 SYGVKD. The sample comprised naive T cells sorted from blood. The V call is TRBV10-3, the J call TRBJ1-2, with a possible D match to TRBD1 (5 bases). The TCR comes from a man over 45 in good health. CDR3: CAISETTGVGDYGYTF. CDR3 bases: TGTGCCATCAGTGAGACGACGGGGGTTGGTGACTATGGCTACACCTTC.